Sequencing of this T cell receptor beta chain was carried out in a study of blood T cells in healthy people across ages. This clonotype was seen more than once but under ten times. The CDR3 is 17 residues long. The J segment lost 9 bases and the V segment lost 2 bases, leaving 10 bases of the junction unmatched. Germline V gene lookup returns CDR1 MNHEY and CDR2 SVGAGI. For the second PCR, which ran for 7 to 11 cycles, a sample-barcoded 5' primer and a J-beta primer mix were used. TCRdb redid the calling of the 5' RACE reads with MiXCR, one entry per CDR3 protein. The sample consists of around 520,000 distinct CDR3 sequences, approximately 26% of them appearing once. These data were also reused for a study on T cells of mothers and their children. This second study says: A few healthy Caucasian mothers, along with their six children, served as the donors.

The sequencing sample was made of blood. The TCR was taken from a boy under 10 years old in good health. This rearrangement joins TRBV6-5 to TRBJ1-6, with 10 bases matching TRBD1. CDR3: CASSYTPGQGSSSPLHF. The CDR3 bases are TGTGCCAGCAGTTACACGCCGGGACAGGGGTCAAGTTCACCCCTCCACTTT.